This T cell receptor beta chain appears in the sequencing data of a study of T-cell memory formation after mild COVID-19. At the level of the study: TCR clusters were mostly confined to one donor each. The study's findings and limits: Those CD4+ clones that contracted were mainly in CM and EM (CD8+ ones in EMRA). The study detected some responding clones in pre-infection memory, suggesting cross-reactive memory joined.

This clonotype has ten or more counts. Antigen specificity is unknown. The length of the CDR3 is 16 residues. CDR1 and CDR2 from the germline V gene are SGHRS and YFSETQ. Trimming cost V 2 bases and J 1 base, with 15 bases left between them. Constant-segment primers and 5'RACE yielded cDNA libraries for TCR alpha and TCR beta, each carrying sample barcodes and UMIs. TCRdb used MiXCR to reprocess the 5' RACE reads, holding one entry per CDR3 protein. The sample comprises roughly 450,000 distinct CDR3 sequences, over 15% of which are singletons, and about 22% rests with the top ten. The chain uses TRBV5-1 and TRBJ1-1; no clear D gene. The sample consisted of PBMCs or a T cell subset sorted from them (not recorded which). This receptor was obtained from a man between 18 and 29 years old who had mild COVID-19 (a few samples of this study predate the infection). Cell type and time point are not known. CDR3 protein: CASSFEARVRNTEAFF. The CDR3 nucleotides read TGCGCCAGCAGCTTCGAAGCTCGCGTGAGGAACACTGAAGCTTTCTTT.